A single sample is the source of the 6 T cell receptor beta chains below, sequenced in a study of blood T cell repertoires in COVID-19. TCRdb keeps only in-frame clones here, not all; method: immunoSEQ multiplex PCR. The sample comprises about 400,000 clones, 88% of which are singletons, and 0.97% rests with the top ten. Material: PBMCs or T cells enriched from blood (not recorded which). The receptor set was obtained from a woman in her 30s with acute COVID-19.

CDR3 in amino acids: CASSLDGSNQPQHF. Here the CDR3 DNA reads TGTGCCAGCAGCTTAGACGGGAGCAATCAGCCCCAGCATTTT. The J gene is TRBJ1-5, the V gene TRBV13; no definite D call. The length of the CDR3 is 14 residues. Germline V gene sequence: CDR1 PRHDT, CDR2 FYEKMQ (reference sequence). The V end was cut by 1 base, the J end by 1 base, with 5 bases between.

V usage is TRBV6-5 and J usage is TRBJ2-7; a possible D gene is TRBD2 (5 bases). Germline V lookup: CDR1 MNHEY, CDR2 SVGAGI. The CDR3 runs 13 residues. Trimming removed 7 bases from V and 2 bases from J, with 12 bases in between. In nucleotides, the CDR3 is TGTGCCAGCAACCTAGCCCACACCTACGAGCAGTACTTC. It is translated as CASNLAHTYEQYF.

The chain combines TRBV6-5 with TRBJ2-3, with a possible D match to TRBD2 (7 bases). This CDR3 contains 14 residues. Germline-derived CDR1 and CDR2 are MNHEY and SVGAGI. Trimming took off 6 bases at V and 1 base at J, with 11 bases between the two ends. The CDR3 spells CASRRGGRTDTQYF. CDR3 bases: TGTGCCAGCAGGAGGGGGGGGCGCACAGATACGCAGTATTTT.

CDR3 sequence (DNA): TGTGCCAGCAGCTTAATATCCCTCGTAGCGGGGGCTTACAATGAGCAGTTCTTC. It encodes CASSLISLVAGAYNEQFF. The rearrangement links TRBV7-2 to TRBJ2-1, with 9 bases that match TRBD2. The trim removed 2 bases at V and 4 bases at J, leaving 12 bases unmatched. Germline-derived CDR1 and CDR2 are SGHTA and FQGNSA. The CDR3 is 18 amino acids.

This chain joins TRBV5-4 and TRBJ1-2; 9 bases are shared with TRBD1. The V gene end was trimmed by 4 bases and the J gene end by 8 bases; junction bases not matched to a gene: 6. Germline V gene lookup returns CDR1 SGHNT and CDR2 YYREEE (reference sequence). This CDR3 is 13 amino acids long. The CDR3: CASSVQGAQGYTF. In nucleotides, the CDR3 is TGTGCCAGCAGCGTACAGGGGGCGCAGGGCTACACCTTC.

The chain combines TRBV7-9 with TRBJ2-2; 8 bases line up with TRBD1. Germline V gene sequence: CDR1 SEHNR, CDR2 FQNEAQ (reference sequence). The V gene end was trimmed by 3 bases and the J gene end by 5 bases; junction bases not matched to a gene: 8. The CDR3 extends over 16 amino acids. The CDR3 DNA reads TGTGCCAGCAGCTTTTATTCCGACAGGGGTACCGGGGAGCTGTTTTTT. It codes for CASSFYSDRGTGELFF.